Sequencing of this T cell receptor beta chain was carried out in a study of blood T cell repertoires in COVID-19. Study summary: Acute and convalescent COVID-19 samples came from the United States, Italy and Spain.

Germline V CDR1 and CDR2: SGHDT, YYEEEE. The CDR3 covers 14 residues. Trimming removed 0 bases from V and 3 bases from J, with 9 bases in between. This clone turned up a few times. Data came from immunoSEQ multiplex PCR; TCRdb stores just in-frame clones and leaves some out. The table shows about 110,000 clones, with approximately 80% occurring only once. The chain recombines TRBV5-6 with TRBJ1-1, with D maybe TRBD1 (5 bases). The specimen sequenced was peripheral blood. The sequence was collected from a woman in her 70s with acute or convalescent COVID-19. CDR3 DNA sequence: TGTGCCAGCAGCTTGGTTTCCAGGGACACTGAAGCTTTCTTT. Translated, it gives CASSLVSRDTEAFF.